The clone carrying this T cell receptor beta chain was seen a handful of times. Its specificity is not known. The time point was: pre-sensitization, week 0. The sample's treatment: therapeutic diphenylcyclopropenone sensitization with weekly scalp DPC. The study enrolled 18 to 70-year-old alopecia patients suitable for DPC. The data belong to a study of human T cells and chemical hapten exposure. About the research overall: In the sensitization step, 2% DPC was placed on around 2 cm by around 2 cm of upper inner arm skin. Doses of diphenylcyclopropenone went to the patients' scalps weekly throughout the roughly 22-week study.

The J segment lost 6 bases and the V segment lost 5 bases, leaving 7 bases of the junction unmatched. Germline CDR1 is DFQATT and CDR2 is SNEGSKA (reference sequence). The CDR3 has 14 residues. A single record per CDR3 protein comes from TCRdb applying MiXCR to the RACE reads. There are fewer than 350,000 distinct CDR3 sequences in the sample; about 7.7% occur only once, and roughly 1.2% lies in the top ten. Study-level points and caveats: Expanded TCRs formed significantly more large CDR3 similarity clusters than controls.

The source of this sequence is a young man with alopecia areata. Some clones in this sample may be carry-over from other donors' samples. The source material was whole blood, sampled in connection with sensitization to the hapten diphenylcyclopropenone (DPC). The J gene is TRBJ2-1, the V gene TRBV20-1; 10 bases map to TRBD1. The CDR3 here is CSASGTGVINEQFF. The CDR3 DNA sequence: TGCAGTGCTTCCGGGACAGGGGTAATCAATGAGCAGTTCTTC.